The 20 T cell receptor beta chains reported below all come from one sample, sequenced in a study of T-cell reconstitution after alpha-beta-depleted transplantation in children. TCRbeta library construction was performed incorporating unique molecular identifiers. TCRdb re-called the PCR reads with MiXCR, one entry per CDR3 protein. Of around 270,000 distinct CDR3 sequences in the sample, roughly 7.8% were seen once. Study observations and caveats: After one year, T-cell counts and TCRbeta diversity mostly came from new T cells.

Their target antigens are unknown. Sequences were derived from peripheral blood, sampled 360 days after TCRalphabeta/CD19-depleted stem cell transplant. These receptors all come from a female patient aged 2-10 years who had a stem cell transplant for Fanconi anemia, so the T cells may come from the graft donor.

The chain combines TRBV4-2 with TRBJ2-3, with 9 nucleotides matching TRBD2. CDR1 is LGHNA and CDR2 is YNFKEQ in the germline V gene. V was pared by 4 bases and J by 1 base, with 9 bases of the junction left unmatched. This CDR3 spans 17 amino acids. The CDR3 DNA follows: TGTGCCAGCAGCCTAAGAGGTGGCGGGGGGGGCACAGATACGCAGTATTTT. This encodes CASSLRGGGGGTDTQYF.

This chain links TRBV20-1 with TRBJ1-1; tentative D call: TRBD1 (6 bases). CDR1 and CDR2 (germline): DFQATT, SNEGSKA (reference sequence). With 3 bases removed from V and 0 bases from J, the gap between germline ends came to 14 bases. CDR3 size: 15 residues. The CDR3 DNA is TGCAGTGCTAGCATACAGGGCCCCATGAACACTGAAGCTTTCTTT. Translated: CSASIQGPMNTEAFF.

In this sample, this clonotype turned up many times. The chain employs TRBV10-3 and TRBJ2-5; no clear D gene. The germline V gene has CDR1 ENHRY and CDR2 SYGVKD. V lost 8 bases to trimming and J lost 5 bases, with 12 bases between them. CDR3 length: 12 residues. CDR3 sequence: CAISPLGETQYF. DNA for the CDR3: TGTGCCATCTCGCCCCTTGGGGAGACCCAGTACTTC.

This clonotype was picked up many times. The CDR3 region has the DNA TGCGCCAGCAGCTTACACTTGTTAGAGCAGTACTTC. Translated: CASSLHLLEQYF. The chain couples TRBV5-1 to TRBJ2-7, with D uncertain. The length of the CDR3 is 12 residues. V dropped 2 bases and J dropped 7 bases, with 10 bases sitting between them. Germline V gene sequence: CDR1 SGHRS, CDR2 YFSETQ.

This clonotype came up a few times. The chain links TRBV3-1 to TRBJ1-3, with D unclear. V lost 5 bases and J lost 2, with 13 bases in between. Germline V lookup: CDR1 LGHDT, CDR2 YNNKEL (reference sequence). The CDR3 is 15 amino acids. The CDR3 protein is CASSSDYPTGNTIYF. In DNA, the CDR3 is TGTGCCAGCAGCTCCGACTATCCCACTGGAAACACCATATATTTT.

V and J are TRBV6-2 or TRBV6-3 and TRBJ2-7; 9 bases are shared with TRBD2. The ends lost 4 bases at V and 5 bases at J; junction bases unmatched: 9. Germline V lookup: CDR1 MNHEY, CDR2 SVGEGT. This CDR3 is built from 15 residues. CDR3 sequence reads: CASSLLSGGFHEQYV. In DNA form, the CDR3 reads TGTGCCAGCAGTTTGTTGAGCGGGGGGTTCCACGAGCAGTACGTC.

A few counts support this clonotype. The chain employs TRBV6-2 or TRBV6-3 and TRBJ2-1; D tentatively fits TRBD1 or TRBD2 (6 bases each). The CDR3 is 16 residues long. V gave up 5 bases and J gave up 0 bases, with 14 bases separating them. Germline CDR1 and CDR2: MNHEY and SVGEGT. The CDR3 loop is CASSTDPGASYNEQFF. CDR3 in DNA: TGTGCCAGCAGTACCGATCCGGGGGCCTCCTACAATGAGCAGTTCTTC.

The count of this clonotype is one. J is TRBJ1-1 and V is TRBV20-1; a possible D gene is TRBD1 (5 bases). This CDR3 spans 17 amino acids. Germline V CDR1 and CDR2: DFQATT, SNEGSKA (reference sequence). Trimming removed 4 bases from V and 0 bases from J, with 21 bases in between. The CDR3 nucleotides read TGCAGTGCTAAAGGCCGTCCAGGGATATTCATGAACACTGAAGCTTTCTTT. Translated: CSAKGRPGIFMNTEAFF.

The CDR3 DNA reads as TGCAGTGCTTCCAGACTAGCGGGGGGCACAGATACGCAGTATTTT. Translated, it gives CSASRLAGGTDTQYF. The chain carries TRBV20-1 and TRBJ2-3, with 12 nucleotides matching TRBD2. The V gene end was trimmed by 5 bases and the J gene end by 1 base; junction bases not matched to a gene: 4. This CDR3 comprises 15 residues. Germline assignment: CDR1 DFQATT and CDR2 SNEGSKA (reference sequence).

The chain joins TRBV19 to TRBJ2-1; D might be TRBD1 or TRBD2, each matching 6 bases. The CDR3 runs to 16 residues. V lost 10 bases to trimming and J lost 4 bases, with 23 bases between them. Germline V gene data show CDR1 as LNHDA and CDR2 as SQIVND (reference sequence). CDR3 region: CAIGPWLWGAYNEQFF. The DNA for the CDR3 is TGTGCCATCGGCCCCTGGCTCTGGGGGGCATACAATGAGCAGTTCTTC.

This clonotype was detected ten times or more. The chain carries TRBV5-5 and TRBJ2-2; D remains unclear. The ends were cut back, 0 bases at V and 1 base at J, with 13 bases in the middle. This CDR3 has 17 amino acids. Germline CDR1 reads SGHKS; CDR2 reads YYEKEE (reference sequence). The DNA for the CDR3 is TGTGCCAGCAGCTTGGGTCTTGTCAGTCAGAACACCGGGGAGCTGTTTTTT. Amino acids: CASSLGLVSQNTGELFF.

With respect to this clonotype: This may come from a read error, since a much larger clone is one base off. The CDR3 carries no conserved terminal phenylalanine or tryptophan, so it likely arises from a read error. The chain recombines TRBV5-1 with TRBJ1-2; possible D gene TRBD1, 5 bases. Germline V gene sequence: CDR1 SGHRS, CDR2 YFSETQ. V was pared by 2 bases and J by 4 bases, with 9 bases between. The CDR3 extends over 13 amino acids. The CDR3 spells CASSFRGSYGYTY. The CDR3 region has the DNA TGCGCCAGCAGCTTTCGGGGCAGCTATGGCTACACCTAC.

The chain uses TRBV7-2 and TRBJ2-1; D unclear. The CDR3 sequence is 11 residues long. Trimming took 6 bases from V and 10 from J, leaving 10 bases between them. The germline V gene has CDR1 SGHTA and CDR2 FQGNSA. DNA of the CDR3: TGTGCCAGCAGGAGACTGGACGAGCAGTTCTTC. It specifies CASRRLDEQFF.

This clonotype appeared a few times. V gene TRBV11-2 combines with J gene TRBJ1-3; D might be TRBD1 (5 bases). The germline CDR1 and CDR2 sequences are SGHAT and FQNNGV. V lost 8 bases and J 3 bases, leaving 11 bases between the germline ends. This CDR3 spans 13 amino acids. CDR3 in amino acids: CASLDIVGNTIYF. CDR3 coding DNA: TGTGCCAGCTTGGACATTGTTGGAAACACCATATATTTT.

This clonotype showed up many times. The chain uses TRBV20-1 and TRBJ1-1, with 8 positions matching TRBD1. The V segment lost 3 bases and the J segment 5 bases; nucleotides outside the gene matches: 5. The CDR3 runs 13 residues. Germline CDR1 DFQATT, CDR2 SNEGSKA (reference sequence). CDR3 region: CSARQGAWTEAFF. CDR3 coding DNA: TGCAGTGCTAGGCAGGGGGCGTGGACTGAAGCTTTCTTT.

The gene calls are TRBV6-5 and TRBJ2-1, with D unclear. The germline V gene encodes CDR1 MNHEY and CDR2 SVGAGI. Trimming pared 6 bases from V and 10 bases from J, leaving 10 bases between. CDR3 size: 11 residues. For the CDR3, the DNA is TGTGCCAGCAGCTCCGGCCGGGAGCAGTTCTTC. The encoded protein is CASSSGREQFF.

At least ten counts were recorded for this clonotype. The genes are TRBV5-1 and TRBJ2-5; a weak D match, TRBD1 (5 bases). V was shortened by 2 bases and J by 1 base, with 12 bases between the two germline ends. CDR1 is SGHRS and CDR2 is YFSETQ in the germline V gene. The CDR3 runs to 15 residues. The CDR3 DNA reads as TGCGCCAGCAGCTTAGAGTTCAGGGTCCAAGAGACCCAGTACTTC. Its translation is CASSLEFRVQETQYF. Variable domain in full (rest from reference TRBV5-1 and TRBJ2-5): KAGVTQTPRYLIKTRGQQVTLSCSPISGHRSVSWYQQTPGQGLQFLFEYFSETQRNKGNFPGRFSGRQFSNSRSEMNVSTLELGDSALYLCASSLEFRVQETQYFGPGTRLLVL.

This clonotype was observed a few times. The chain joins TRBV15 to TRBJ1-2; no clear D. The CDR3 totals 15 residues. Per the germline V gene, CDR1 is LNHNV and CDR2 is YYDKDF (reference sequence). Trimming stripped 0 bases from V and 2 bases from J, with 10 bases between. The DNA for the CDR3 is TGTGCCACCAGCAGAGATTTGGGCGGAAACTATGGCTACACCTTC. Translating gives CATSRDLGGNYGYTF.

This clonotype came up a few times. The genes are TRBV9 and TRBJ2-7; TRBD1 is a possible D gene (5 bases). The V and J ends lost 0 bases and 0 bases respectively, with 7 bases between them. There are 14 residues in the CDR3. Germline CDR1 reads SGDLS; CDR2 reads YYNGEE. The CDR3 here is CASSVEQASYEQYF. DNA of the CDR3: TGTGCCAGCAGCGTAGAACAGGCCTCCTACGAGCAGTACTTC.

This clonotype was detected ten times or more. The V gene is TRBV4-1, the J gene TRBJ2-7, with D uncertain. Per germline, CDR1 MGHRA and CDR2 YSYEKL. CDR3 length equals 15 residues. V was cut by 4 bases and J by 0 bases, with 13 bases left in between. The CDR3 DNA reads as TGCGCCAGCAGCCTCGGCCATTCGAGCTCCTACGAGCAGTACTTC. Residues: CASSLGHSSSYEQYF.